This TCR beta chain was documented in a study of long-term antiretroviral therapy in people with HIV. V lost 3 bases and J 6 bases, leaving 2 bases between the germline ends. Germline assignment: CDR1 SEHNR and CDR2 FQNEAQ (reference sequence). CDR3 length equals 10 residues. Investigators performed immunoSEQ version v3.0 at survey level. Profiling relied on immunoSEQ multiplex PCR, and the TCRdb table lists in-frame clones only, not all of them. The table has 25,000 or so clones, over 70% seen once. The sequencing used unsorted PBMCs, collected 3 years after starting antiretroviral therapy. V is TRBV7-9 and J is TRBJ1-1; D gene uncertain. This sequence was found in a man between 18 and 35 years old with HIV. CDR3 coding DNA: TGTGCCAGCAGCTTGGCTGAAGCTTTCTTT. This gives the protein CASSLAEAFF.